Described below is a single T cell receptor beta chain sequence and its context. CDR3 length equals 13 residues. CDR1 and CDR2 (germline): SNHLY, FYNNEI. V dropped 2 bases and J dropped 1 base, with 5 bases sitting between them. This sample is part of a study of blood T cell repertoires in COVID-19. Across the whole study: Spain, Italy and the United States supplied samples that represented acute and convalescent COVID-19.

Sequencing used immunoSEQ multiplex PCR; TCRdb keeps in-frame clones, though not all of them. The top ten hold 1% of the sample, which has 300,000 or so clones, roughly 87% seen once. The sample taken for sequencing was peripheral blood. This receptor was identified in a man aged 50 to 60 with active or convalescent COVID-19. The rearrangement uses TRBV2 and TRBJ1-1; D gene ambiguous. This CDR3 is CASSERRNTEAFF. CDR3 sequence (DNA): TGTGCCAGCAGTGAAAGGAGGAACACTGAAGCTTTCTTT.